Presented here are 7 T cell receptor beta chains from one specimen sequenced in a study of beta chain features in type 1 diabetes. The entirety of the isolated RNA underwent reverse transcription, so expressed TCRB transcripts were sequenced. Measured with immunoSEQ multiplex PCR; TCRdb has only the in-frame clones, and not every one. Of hundreds of thousands of clones listed, approximately 30% are singletons. Material for sequencing was naive CD4+ T cells from blood. These receptors were obtained from a man between 18 and 29 years old in good health.

A single count supports this clone. The chain has TRBV11-3 and TRBJ2-2; no clear D gene. V was trimmed by 5 bases and J by 4 bases, leaving 8 bases between them. This CDR3 is built from 13 residues. Germline CDR1 and CDR2: SGHNT and YENEEA. The CDR3, as DNA: TGTGCCAGCAGCGGCTGGGGCACCGGGGAGCTGTTTTTT. It is translated as CASSGWGTGELFF.

In this sample, this clone turned up a few times. The sample contains more than one DNA sequence encoding this CDR3. The chain couples TRBV18 to TRBJ2-3; D remains unclear. The V end was cut by 0 bases, the J end by 3 bases, with 4 bases between. CDR1 and CDR2 from the germline V gene are KGHSH and LQKENI. The CDR3 length is 13 residues. The CDR3 DNA reads as TGTGCCAGCTCACCACCCGGGACAGATACGCAGTATTTT. It is translated as CASSPPGTDTQYF.

The gene calls are TRBV23-1 and TRBJ1-5, with 8 nucleotides matching TRBD1. TRBV23-1 is known as an ORF, though its function is uncertain. This CDR3 is built from 14 residues. The J segment lost 5 bases and the V segment lost 6 bases, leaving 6 bases of the junction unmatched. The CDR3 DNA reads as TGCGCCAGCAGCCTGACAGGGGCGGATCAGCCCCAGCATTTT. Its translation is CASSLTGADQPQHF.

The genes are TRBV7-2 and TRBJ2-7, with D perhaps matching TRBD2 (6 bases). This CDR3 region has 15 residues. Germline CDR1 reads SGHTA; CDR2 reads FQGNSA. V was pared by 5 bases and J by 6 bases, with 20 bases between. CDR3 bases: TGTGCCAGCAGCGTCACTAGCAGACCCTATGTCGAGCAGTACTTC. This codes for CASSVTSRPYVEQYF. The variable domain in full, completed from reference TRBV7-2 and TRBJ2-7, reads GAGVSQSPSNKVTEKGKDVELRCDPISGHTALYWYRQSLGQGLEFLIYFQGNSAPDKSGLPSDRFSAERTGGSVSTLTIQRTQQEDSAVYLCASSVTSRPYVEQYFGPGTRLTVT.

The genes are TRBV9 and TRBJ2-5, with TRBD2 matching 9 bases. CDR1 is SGDLS, CDR2 YYNGEE, per germline. The CDR3 covers 15 residues. Germline trimming cut 0 bases from V and 3 bases from J; bases unmatched to any gene: 3. The CDR3 sequence is CASSVGAGGEETQYF. The DNA of the CDR3 is TGTGCCAGCAGCGTAGGTGCGGGAGGGGAAGAGACCCAGTACTTC.

This clone occurred a few times. The chain links TRBV4-2 to TRBJ2-7; 10 bases are shared with TRBD1. This CDR3 has 16 residues. Germline V gene lookup returns CDR1 LGHNA and CDR2 YNFKEQ. Trimming at V came to 0 bases and at J to 7 bases, leaving 9 bases not matched to a gene. The CDR3 bases are TGTGCCAGCAGCCAAGATGTCGGGACAGGGGTCGAGGAGCAGTACTTC. Translated, it gives CASSQDVGTGVEEQYF.

This clone was picked up a small number of times. V gene TRBV11-1 combines with J gene TRBJ2-7, with a tentative D call TRBD2 (5 bases). The CDR3 spans 16 residues. Germline V gene sequence: CDR1 SGHAT, CDR2 FQDESV (reference sequence). Trimming shortened V by 3 bases and J by 2 bases, and 17 bases separated the two germline ends. CDR3: CASSLAPQSSAYEQYF. CDR3 sequence (DNA): TGTGCCAGCAGCTTGGCCCCTCAGAGTAGCGCCTACGAGCAGTACTTC. Drawing the rest from reference TRBV11-1 and TRBJ2-7, the complete variable domain is EAEVAQSPRYKITEKSQAVAFWCDPISGHATLYWYRQILGQGPELLVQFQDESVVDDSQLPKDRFSAERLKGVDSTLKIQPAELGDSAMYLCASSLAPQSSAYEQYFGPGTRLTVT.